Listed here is a single T cell receptor (beta chain). The data originate from a study of T-cell reconstitution after alpha-beta-depleted transplantation in children. The authors prepared the TCRbeta library with unique molecular identifiers. From the PCR reads, TCRdb called clonotypes with MiXCR, one entry per CDR3 protein. The sample carries 350,000 to 450,000 distinct CDR3 sequences, roughly 13% recorded once. Germline lookup yields CDR1 SEHNR and CDR2 FQNEAQ (reference sequence). The length of the CDR3 is 14 residues. Trimming took 2 bases from V and 9 from J, leaving 14 bases between them. This specimen was PBMCs, taken from the stem cell graft. This chain connects TRBV7-9 to TRBJ2-1; D unresolved. The clonotype was recovered from a human donor who donated a stem cell graft to a child with Fanconi anemia. The CDR3: CASSLQEGFGEQFF. As DNA, the CDR3 is TGTGCCAGCAGCTTACAGGAAGGGTTCGGTGAGCAGTTCTTC.